The T cell receptor (beta chain) described here comes from a study of breast tumors, draining lymph nodes, adjacent tissues. General study findings and limits: Tumor T cell lymph node origin was a supported hypothesis, not proven. Tumor repertoires ranked between lymph nodes and nontumor tissue in diversity, with V and J gene preferences.

The germline V and J ends were trimmed by 6 bases and 3 bases, with 8 bases remaining between them. This CDR3 spans 12 amino acids. Many counts were recorded for this clonotype. The antigen is undetermined. Breast cancer patients provided tissue from their axillary draining lymph nodes. TCRdb redid the calling of the multiplex PCR reads with MiXCR, one entry per CDR3 protein. The table includes about 200,000 distinct CDR3 sequences, 30% to 40% detected once. This sequence originates from a female donor with breast cancer. Some clones in this sample may be carry-over from other donors' samples. The V gene is TRBV12-3 or TRBV12-4, the J gene TRBJ2-5, with D unresolved. Sequenced sample: axillary lymph node tissue. The CDR3 protein is CASSRTKETQYF. Written as DNA, the CDR3 is TGTGCCAGCAGCCGGACCAAAGAGACCCAGTACTTC.